A selection of T cell receptor beta chains follows, all from one sample in a study of CD8+CD57+ T cells in acquired aplastic anemia. Each CDR3 protein gets one entry after TCRdb re-called the reads with MiXCR. The sample contains roughly 80,000 distinct CDR3 sequences, less than 60% of which appear only once. Sample: sorted CD4+, CD8+, or CD8+CD57+ T cells (not recorded which) from PBMCs. All receptors derive from a human donor in good health, serving as a control. The CDR3 runs from the conserved cysteine through the conserved F or W. D genes are given only for firm matches. Clone size appears in some rows only: once, few, many, or a class for an expanded clone.

abundance | j_gene | len | d_gene | v_gene | CDR3nt | CDR3aa
once | TRBJ2-7 | 14 | TRBD1 | TRBV19 | TGTGCCAGTAGTATGGGGCAGGGGGCGAACGAGCAGTACTTC | CASSMGQGANEQYF
NA | TRBJ2-3 | 17 | TRBD2 | TRBV24-1 | TGTGCCACCAGCGGGACTAGCGGGGGGGCCTTCACAGATACGCAGTATTTT | CATSGTSGGAFTDTQYF
NA | TRBJ2-3 | 16 | NA | TRBV15 | TGTGCCACCAGCAGTCACCTCGGGGCCGGACCAGATACGCAGTATTTT | CATSSHLGAGPDTQYF
many | TRBJ2-3 | 16 | NA | TRBV15 | TGTGCCACCAGCAGAGACACTGCGTACACCACAGATACGCAGTATTTT | CATSRDTAYTTDTQYF
many | TRBJ2-7 | 15 | NA | TRBV4-1 | TGCGCCAGCAGCCAAGAGCTAGGGCTTGGGTACGAGCAGTACTTC | CASSQELGLGYEQYF
many | TRBJ2-7 | 14 | TRBD1 | TRBV4-2 | TGTGCCAGCAGCCCAGGGACAGCTCCCTACGAGCAGTACTTC | CASSPGTAPYEQYF
once | TRBJ1-5 | 14 | NA | TRBV19 | TGTGCCAGTAGTATAGCGGGAGTTGATCAGCCCCAGCATTTT | CASSIAGVDQPQHF
NA | TRBJ1-1 | 15 | NA | TRBV18 | TGTGCCAGCTCACCACGGTCGGGACCGGGGACTGAAGCTTTCTTT | CASSPRSGPGTEAFF
many | TRBJ1-1 | 12 | NA | TRBV11-3 | TGTGCCAGCAGCCCCGGGAACACTGAAGCTTTCTTT | CASSPGNTEAFF
NA | TRBJ2-3 | 15 | TRBD2 | TRBV14 | TGTGCCAGCAGGAAGGCGGGAGGCCTCACAGATACGCAGTATTTT | CASRKAGGLTDTQYF
NA | TRBJ2-7 | 13 | NA | TRBV24-1 | TGTGCCACCAGTGACAGTTCCCTCTACGAGCAGTACTTC | CATSDSSLYEQYF
few | TRBJ1-1 | 12 | NA | TRBV19 | TGTGCCAGTAGTATAGCCCCAGGCGAAGCTTTCTTT | CASSIAPGEAFF
many | TRBJ2-1 | 15 | TRBD2 | TRBV7-9 | TGTGCCAGCAGGCCGGGACTAGCGGCTGCCAATGAGCAGTTCTTC | CASRPGLAAANEQFF
NA | TRBJ1-2 | 15 | NA | TRBV4-1 | TGCGCCAGCAGCCAAGAGGGGGGAATTAACTATGGCTACACCTTC | CASSQEGGINYGYTF
NA | TRBJ1-3 | 15 | NA | TRBV6-5 | TGTGCCAGCAGTTACGCCCAGGGTATTGGAAACACCATATATTTT | CASSYAQGIGNTIYF
many | TRBJ2-1 | 13 | NA | TRBV19 | TGTGCCAGTAGTATCCAAGTCTACAATGAGCAGTTCTTC | CASSIQVYNEQFF
many | TRBJ1-1 | 13 | NA | TRBV5-8 | TGTGCCAGCAGCATTGGGGGGCCGGGAGAAGCTTTCTTT | CASSIGGPGEAFF